The sample holds one count of the clone carrying this T cell receptor beta chain. Authors' data handling: It was from reference gene primer amplification that nucleated cell counts were estimated. Only in-frame clones appear in the TCRdb table, and some are missing; sequencing was by immunoSEQ multiplex PCR. Clone size and V and J calls were adopted from that table, with D and trimming inferred from the DNA. The sample holds about 80,000 clones, approximately 89% seen once. The CDR3 spans 14 residues. Per germline, CDR1 SGHKS and CDR2 YYEKEE (reference sequence). With 4 bases clipped from V and 6 bases from J, the junction kept 9 bases outside the gene matches. The sample comes from a study of blood T cell repertoires in COVID-19.

This sequence was found in a woman older than 75 with acute or convalescent COVID-19. Sequences were obtained from peripheral blood. V gene TRBV5-5 combines with J gene TRBJ1-1, with 7 bases fitting TRBD1. This CDR3 is CASSLDRANAEAFF. The CDR3 nucleotides are TGTGCCAGCAGCCTCGACAGGGCCAACGCTGAAGCTTTCTTT.